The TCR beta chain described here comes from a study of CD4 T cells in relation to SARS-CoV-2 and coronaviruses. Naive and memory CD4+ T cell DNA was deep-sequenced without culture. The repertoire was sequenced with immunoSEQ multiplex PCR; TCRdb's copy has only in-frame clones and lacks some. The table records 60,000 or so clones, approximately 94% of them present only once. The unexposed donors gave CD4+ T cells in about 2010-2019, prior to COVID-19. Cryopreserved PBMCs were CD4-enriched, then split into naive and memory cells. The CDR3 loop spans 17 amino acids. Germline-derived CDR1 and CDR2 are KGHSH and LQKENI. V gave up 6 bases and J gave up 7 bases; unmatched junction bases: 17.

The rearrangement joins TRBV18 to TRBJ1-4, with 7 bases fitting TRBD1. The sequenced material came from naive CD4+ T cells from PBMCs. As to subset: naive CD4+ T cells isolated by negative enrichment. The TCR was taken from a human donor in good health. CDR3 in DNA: TGTGCCAGCTCGCCTTCGGTCTCGGCGACAGGGACTGAAAAACTGTTTTTT. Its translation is CASSPSVSATGTEKLFF.